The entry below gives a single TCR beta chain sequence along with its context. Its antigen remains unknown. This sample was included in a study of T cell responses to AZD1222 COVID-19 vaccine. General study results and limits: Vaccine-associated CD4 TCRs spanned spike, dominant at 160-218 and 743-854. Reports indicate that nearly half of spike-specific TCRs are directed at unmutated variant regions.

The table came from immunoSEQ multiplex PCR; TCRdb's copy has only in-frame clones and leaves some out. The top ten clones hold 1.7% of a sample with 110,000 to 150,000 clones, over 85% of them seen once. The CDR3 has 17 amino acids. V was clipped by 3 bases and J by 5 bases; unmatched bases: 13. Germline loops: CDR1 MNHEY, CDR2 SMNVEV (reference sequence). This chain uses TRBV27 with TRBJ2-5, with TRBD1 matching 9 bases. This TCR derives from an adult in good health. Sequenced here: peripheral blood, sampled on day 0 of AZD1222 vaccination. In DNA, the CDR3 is TGTGCCAGCAGTTTTGAGTGGGGGACAGGGATCGGGGAGACCCAGTACTTC. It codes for CASSFEWGTGIGETQYF.